This T cell receptor beta chain was recorded in a study of early T cells in non-severe SARS-CoV-2 infection. Overall study context: Unsorted whole-blood RNA was sequenced in bulk, leaving chains unpaired. Study results and caveats: VDJdb-based matching was biased toward anti-spike CD8 responses and missed private and CD4 specificities.

This clonotype has a count of ten or more. Its cognate antigen is unknown. Germline CDR1 reads SGHRS; CDR2 reads YFSETQ. Trimming left V 1 base short and J 0 bases short, with 5 bases between. The CDR3 sequence is 14 residues long. Researchers attached unique molecular identifiers to individual cDNA molecules. TCRdb analysed the 5' RACE reads with MiXCR anew, one entry per CDR3 protein. The sample has 75,000 to 90,000 distinct CDR3 sequences, over 5% seen once. The V call is TRBV5-1, the J call TRBJ2-1, with D uncertain. The specimen sequenced was whole blood. The TCR sequence derives from an adult who was a healthcare worker with PCR-confirmed SARS-CoV-2 infection or an uninfected control (not recorded which). CDR3 coding DNA: TGCGCCAGCAGCTTGCTTAGCTCCTACAATGAGCAGTTCTTC. As protein: CASSLLSSYNEQFF.